This T cell receptor beta chain derives from a study of CD8 T cells in Susac syndrome. The TEMRA cells underwent FACS enrichment, while the CD8+ and CD4+ T cells underwent negative isolation. Reverse transcription of roughly 0.45 to 1 ug RNA used random hexamers. With immunoSEQ multiplex PCR, TCR beta CDR3 was amplified across 54 Vbeta and 13 Jbeta. TCRdb re-analysed the immunoSEQ multiplex PCR reads in MiXCR, keeping a single row per CDR3 protein. The sample carries 50,000 or so distinct CDR3 sequences, roughly 93% recorded once. This CDR3 region has 14 residues. Per the germline V gene, CDR1 is LNHDA and CDR2 is SQIVND (reference sequence). V dropped 4 bases and J dropped 0 bases, with 7 bases sitting between them.

The chain uses TRBV19 and TRBJ2-1, with D hard to call. Sequenced input: CD8+ T cells from PBMCs. This sequence originates from a human donor with multiple sclerosis. CDR3 residues: CASSKEGSYNEQFF. Here the CDR3 DNA reads TGTGCCAGTAGTAAGGAAGGCTCCTACAATGAGCAGTTCTTC.